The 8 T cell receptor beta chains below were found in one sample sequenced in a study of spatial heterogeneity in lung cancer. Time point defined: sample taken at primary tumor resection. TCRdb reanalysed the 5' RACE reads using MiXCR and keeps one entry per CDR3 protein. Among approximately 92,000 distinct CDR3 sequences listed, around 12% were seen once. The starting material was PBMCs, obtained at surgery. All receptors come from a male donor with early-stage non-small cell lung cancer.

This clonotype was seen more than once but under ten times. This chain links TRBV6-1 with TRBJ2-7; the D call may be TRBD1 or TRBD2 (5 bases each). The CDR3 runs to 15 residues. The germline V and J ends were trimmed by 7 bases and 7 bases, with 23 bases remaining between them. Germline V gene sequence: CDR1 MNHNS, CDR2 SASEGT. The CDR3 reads CASTNRRDPPREQYF. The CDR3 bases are TGTGCCAGCACAAATCGCAGGGACCCTCCGAGGGAGCAGTACTTC.

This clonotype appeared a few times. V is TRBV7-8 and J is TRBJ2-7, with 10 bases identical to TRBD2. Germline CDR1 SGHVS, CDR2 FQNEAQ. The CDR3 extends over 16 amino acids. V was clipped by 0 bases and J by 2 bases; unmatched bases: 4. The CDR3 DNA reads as TGTGCCAGCAGCTTAGCACCGACTAGCGGGCCCTACGAGCAGTACTTC. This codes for CASSLAPTSGPYEQYF.

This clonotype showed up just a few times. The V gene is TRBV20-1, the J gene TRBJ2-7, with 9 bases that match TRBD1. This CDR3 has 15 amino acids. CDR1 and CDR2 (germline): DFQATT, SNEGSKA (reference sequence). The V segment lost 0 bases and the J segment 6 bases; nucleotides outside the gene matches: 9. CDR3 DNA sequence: TGCAGTGCTAGAGACCGGGACAGGGTGTTGGGCGAGCAGTACTTC. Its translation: CSARDRDRVLGEQYF.

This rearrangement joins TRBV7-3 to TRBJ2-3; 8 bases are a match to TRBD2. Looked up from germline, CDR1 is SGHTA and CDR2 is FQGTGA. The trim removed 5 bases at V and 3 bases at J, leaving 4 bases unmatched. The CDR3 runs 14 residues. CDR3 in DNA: TGTGCCAGCAGCATACTAGCGGAAACAGATACGCAGTATTTT. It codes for CASSILAETDTQYF.

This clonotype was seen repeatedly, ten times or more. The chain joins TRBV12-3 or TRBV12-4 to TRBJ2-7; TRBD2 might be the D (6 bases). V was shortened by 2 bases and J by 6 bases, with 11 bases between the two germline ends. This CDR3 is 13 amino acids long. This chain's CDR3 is CASSLQRGGEQYF. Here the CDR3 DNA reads TGTGCCAGCAGTTTACAAAGGGGAGGCGAGCAGTACTTC.

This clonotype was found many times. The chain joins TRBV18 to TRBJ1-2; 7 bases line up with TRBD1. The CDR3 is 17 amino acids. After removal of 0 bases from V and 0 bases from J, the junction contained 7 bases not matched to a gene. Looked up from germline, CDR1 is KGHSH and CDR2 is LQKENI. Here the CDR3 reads CASSPPRTGTANYGYTF. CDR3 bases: TGTGCCAGCTCACCACCGAGAACCGGGACAGCTAACTATGGCTACACCTTC. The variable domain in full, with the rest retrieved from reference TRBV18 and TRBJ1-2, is NAGVMQNPRHLVRRRGQEARLRCSPMKGHSHVYWYRQLPEEGLKFMVYLQKENIIDESGMPKERFSAEFPKEGPSILRIQQVVRGDSAAYFCASSPPRTGTANYGYTFGSGTRLTVV.

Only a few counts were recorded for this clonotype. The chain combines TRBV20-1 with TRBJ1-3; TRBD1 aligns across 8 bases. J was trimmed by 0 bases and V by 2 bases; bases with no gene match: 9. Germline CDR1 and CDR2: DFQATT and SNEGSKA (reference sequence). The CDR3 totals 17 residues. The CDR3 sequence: CSARLPGGPSSGNTIYF. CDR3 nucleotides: TGCAGTGCTAGACTACCAGGGGGCCCGTCCTCTGGAAACACCATATATTTT.

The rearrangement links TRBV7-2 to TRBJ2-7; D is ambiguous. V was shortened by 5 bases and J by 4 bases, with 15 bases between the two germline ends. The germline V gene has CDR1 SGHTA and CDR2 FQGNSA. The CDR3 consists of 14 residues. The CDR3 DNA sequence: TGTGCCAGCAGCGCCGTCCCGGAGTGGTACGAGCAGTACTTC. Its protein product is CASSAVPEWYEQYF.